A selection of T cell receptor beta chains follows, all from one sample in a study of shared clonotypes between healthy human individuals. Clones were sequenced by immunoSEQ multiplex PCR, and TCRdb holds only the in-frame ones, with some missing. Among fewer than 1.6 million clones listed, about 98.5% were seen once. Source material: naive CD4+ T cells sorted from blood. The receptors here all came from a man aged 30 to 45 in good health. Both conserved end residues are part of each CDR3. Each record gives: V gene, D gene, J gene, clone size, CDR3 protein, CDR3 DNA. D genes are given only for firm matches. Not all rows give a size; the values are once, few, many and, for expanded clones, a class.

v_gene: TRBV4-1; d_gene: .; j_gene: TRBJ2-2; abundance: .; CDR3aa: CASSQVPVNTGELFF; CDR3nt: TGCGCCAGCAGCCAAGTTCCGGTGAACACCGGGGAGCTGTTTTTT
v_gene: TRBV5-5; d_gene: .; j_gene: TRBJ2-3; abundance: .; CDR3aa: CASSPPGTIGADTQYF; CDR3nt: TGTGCCAGCAGCCCCCCGGGGACAATCGGGGCAGATACGCAGTATTTT
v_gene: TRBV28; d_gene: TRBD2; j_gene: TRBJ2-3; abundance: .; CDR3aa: CASSFPVLAGVDTQYF; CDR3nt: TGTGCCAGCAGTTTCCCCGTTCTAGCGGGAGTAGATACGCAGTATTTT
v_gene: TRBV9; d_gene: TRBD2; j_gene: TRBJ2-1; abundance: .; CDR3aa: CASSVDGRLAGHSSYNEQFF; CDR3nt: TGTGCCAGCAGCGTAGATGGGAGACTAGCGGGCCATAGCTCCTACAATGAGCAGTTCTTC
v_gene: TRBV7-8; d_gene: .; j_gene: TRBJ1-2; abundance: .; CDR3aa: CASSLAQNGYTF; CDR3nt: TGTGCCAGCAGCTTAGCCCAGAATGGCTACACCTTC
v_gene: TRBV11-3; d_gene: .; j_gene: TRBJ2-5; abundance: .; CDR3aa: CASSLAGDSEETQYF; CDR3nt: TGTGCCAGCAGCTTAGCCGGAGACAGTGAAGAGACCCAGTACTTC
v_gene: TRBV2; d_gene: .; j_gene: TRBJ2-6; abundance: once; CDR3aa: CASRRISGANVLTF; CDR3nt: TGTGCCAGCAGGAGAATCTCTGGGGCCAACGTCCTGACTTTC
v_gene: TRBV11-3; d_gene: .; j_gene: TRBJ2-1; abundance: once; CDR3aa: CASSMRGSYNEQFF; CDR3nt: TGTGCCAGCAGCATGAGAGGCTCCTACAATGAGCAGTTCTTC
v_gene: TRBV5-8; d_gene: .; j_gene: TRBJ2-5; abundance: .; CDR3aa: CASSLAQHQETQYF; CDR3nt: TGTGCCAGCAGCTTGGCACAGCACCAAGAGACCCAGTACTTC
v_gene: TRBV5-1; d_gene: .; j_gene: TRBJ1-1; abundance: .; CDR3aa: CASSRDTPNTEAFF; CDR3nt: TGCGCCAGCAGCAGAGACACCCCGAACACTGAAGCTTTCTTT
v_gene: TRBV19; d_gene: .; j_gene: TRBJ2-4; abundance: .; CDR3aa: CASSIDRSSGYNIQYF; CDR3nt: TGTGCCAGTAGTATAGATCGCTCCAGCGGCTACAACATTCAGTACTTC
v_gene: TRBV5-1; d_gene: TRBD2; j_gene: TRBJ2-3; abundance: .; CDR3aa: CASSPGLGADTQYF; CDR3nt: TGCGCCAGCAGCCCGGGACTAGGGGCAGATACGCAGTATTTT
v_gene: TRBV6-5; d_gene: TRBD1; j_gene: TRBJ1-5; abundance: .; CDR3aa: CASTPTGQGTQPQHF; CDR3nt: TGTGCCAGCACCCCGACGGGACAGGGGACTCAGCCCCAGCATTTT
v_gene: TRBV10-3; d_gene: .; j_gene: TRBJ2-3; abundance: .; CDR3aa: CAIRRDSTDTQYF; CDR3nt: TGTGCCATCAGGAGGGACAGCACAGATACGCAGTATTTT
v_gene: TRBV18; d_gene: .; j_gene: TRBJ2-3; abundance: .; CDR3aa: CASSPPLITDTQYF; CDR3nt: TGTGCCAGCTCACCTCCACTTATTACAGATACGCAGTATTTT
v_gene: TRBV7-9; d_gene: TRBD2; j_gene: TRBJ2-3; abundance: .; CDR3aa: CASSLGLGLAGGLFDTQYF; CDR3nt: TGTGCCAGCAGCTTAGGCCTCGGACTAGCGGGAGGGCTTTTTGATACGCAGTATTTT
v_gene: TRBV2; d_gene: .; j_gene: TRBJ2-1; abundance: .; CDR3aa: CASSGAFYEQFF; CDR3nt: TGTGCCAGCAGCGGAGCGTTCTATGAGCAGTTCTTC
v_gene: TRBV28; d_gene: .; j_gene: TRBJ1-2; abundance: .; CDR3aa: CASSFGRDNYGYTF; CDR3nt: TGTGCCAGCAGTTTTGGCAGGGATAACTATGGCTACACCTTC
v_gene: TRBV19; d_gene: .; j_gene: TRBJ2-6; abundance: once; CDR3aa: CASSIARLASSGANVLTF; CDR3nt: TGTGCCAGTAGTATAGCCCGACTCGCGAGCTCTGGGGCCAACGTCCTGACTTTC
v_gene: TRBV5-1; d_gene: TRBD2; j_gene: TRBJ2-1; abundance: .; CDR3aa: CASSFRDYPRNEQFF; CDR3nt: TGCGCCAGCAGCTTCCGGGACTACCCCCGCAATGAGCAGTTCTTC
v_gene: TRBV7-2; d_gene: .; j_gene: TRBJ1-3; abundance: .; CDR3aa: CASSFPQLSSGNTIYF; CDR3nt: TGTGCCAGCAGCTTTCCGCAGTTGTCTTCTGGAAACACCATATATTTT
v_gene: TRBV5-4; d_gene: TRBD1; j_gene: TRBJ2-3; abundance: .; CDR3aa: CASSPGQGRTDTQYF; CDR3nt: TGTGCCAGCAGCCCGGGACAGGGACGAACAGATACGCAGTATTTT
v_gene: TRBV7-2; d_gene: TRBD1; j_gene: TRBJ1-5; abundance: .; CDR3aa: CASSFEGQGNQPQHF; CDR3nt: TGTGCCAGCAGCTTCGAGGGACAGGGTAATCAGCCCCAGCATTTT
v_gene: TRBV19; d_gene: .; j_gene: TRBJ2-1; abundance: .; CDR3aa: CASKGTSSYNEQFF; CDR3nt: TGTGCCAGTAAGGGAACGAGCTCCTACAATGAGCAGTTCTTC
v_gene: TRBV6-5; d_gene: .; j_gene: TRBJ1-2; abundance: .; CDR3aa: CASSYDPVPNYGYTF; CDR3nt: TGTGCCAGCAGTTACGATCCAGTCCCCAACTATGGCTACACCTTC
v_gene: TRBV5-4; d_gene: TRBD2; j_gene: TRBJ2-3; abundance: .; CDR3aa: CASSEPGLASTDTQYF; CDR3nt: TGTGCCAGCAGCGAACCGGGACTAGCGAGCACAGATACGCAGTATTTT
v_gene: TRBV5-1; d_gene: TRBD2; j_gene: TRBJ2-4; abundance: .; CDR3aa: CASSSGLAGALAKNIQYF; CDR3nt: TGCGCCAGCAGCTCCGGACTAGCGGGAGCCCTAGCCAAAAACATTCAGTACTTC
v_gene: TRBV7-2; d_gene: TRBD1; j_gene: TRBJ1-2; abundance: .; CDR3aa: CASSNAGTGVLGYTF; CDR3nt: TGTGCCAGCAGCAACGCCGGGACAGGGGTTCTCGGCTACACCTTC
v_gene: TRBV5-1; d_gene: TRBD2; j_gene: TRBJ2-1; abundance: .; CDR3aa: CASSLPSGGRGVNEQFF; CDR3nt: TGCGCCAGCAGCTTGCCTAGCGGGGGGCGTGGGGTTAATGAGCAGTTCTTC
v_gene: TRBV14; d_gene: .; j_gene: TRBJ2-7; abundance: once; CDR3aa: CASSQPGHRYEQYF; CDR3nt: TGTGCCAGCAGCCAGCCGGGACATAGATACGAGCAGTACTTC
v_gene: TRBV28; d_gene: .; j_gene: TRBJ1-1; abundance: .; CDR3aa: CASSLFPPGNGAEAFF; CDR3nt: TGTGCCAGCAGTTTATTCCCCCCGGGGAATGGGGCTGAAGCTTTCTTT
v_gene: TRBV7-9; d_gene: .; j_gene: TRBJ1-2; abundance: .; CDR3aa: CASIRIRDNPNNYGYTF; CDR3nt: TGTGCCAGCATAAGAATCCGGGACAACCCGAATAACTATGGCTACACCTTC
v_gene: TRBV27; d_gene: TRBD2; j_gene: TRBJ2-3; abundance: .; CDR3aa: CASSPPPRTGTSGRTQYF; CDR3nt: TGTGCCAGCAGCCCCCCTCCCCGAACCGGGACTAGTGGGCGTACGCAGTATTTT
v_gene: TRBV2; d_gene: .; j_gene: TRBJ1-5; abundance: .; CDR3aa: CASSEEVNQPQHF; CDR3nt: TGTGCCAGCAGTGAAGAGGTGAATCAGCCCCAGCATTTT
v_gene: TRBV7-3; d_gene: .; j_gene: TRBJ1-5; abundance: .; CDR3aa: CASSFGPGQPQHF; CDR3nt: TGTGCCAGCAGCTTCGGGCCTGGACAGCCCCAGCATTTT
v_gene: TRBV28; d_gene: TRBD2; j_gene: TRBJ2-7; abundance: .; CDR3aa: CASKREVPYEQYF; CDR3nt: TGTGCCAGCAAACGGGAGGTCCCCTACGAGCAGTACTTC
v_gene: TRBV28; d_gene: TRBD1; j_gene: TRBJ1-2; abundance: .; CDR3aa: CASRNGDREDTF; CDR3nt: TGTGCCAGCCGAAATGGGGACAGGGAAGACACCTTC
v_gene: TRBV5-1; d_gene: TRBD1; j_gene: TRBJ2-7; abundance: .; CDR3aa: CASSVEPLGTGSYEQYF; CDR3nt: TGCGCCAGCAGCGTGGAGCCTTTAGGGACAGGTTCCTACGAGCAGTACTTC
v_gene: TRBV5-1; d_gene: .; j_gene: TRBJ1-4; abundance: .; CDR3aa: CASRIIGGTNEKLFF; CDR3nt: TGCGCCAGCAGGATTATTGGGGGCACTAATGAAAAACTGTTTTTT
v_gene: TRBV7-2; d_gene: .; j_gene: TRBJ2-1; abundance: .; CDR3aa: CASSLDSLSYNEQFF; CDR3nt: TGTGCCAGCAGCCTGGACTCTTTGTCCTACAATGAGCAGTTCTTC
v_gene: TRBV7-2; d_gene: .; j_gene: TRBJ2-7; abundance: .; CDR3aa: CASSLGVRGTYEQYF; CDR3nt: TGTGCCAGCAGCTTAGGGGTCAGGGGTACCTACGAGCAGTACTTC